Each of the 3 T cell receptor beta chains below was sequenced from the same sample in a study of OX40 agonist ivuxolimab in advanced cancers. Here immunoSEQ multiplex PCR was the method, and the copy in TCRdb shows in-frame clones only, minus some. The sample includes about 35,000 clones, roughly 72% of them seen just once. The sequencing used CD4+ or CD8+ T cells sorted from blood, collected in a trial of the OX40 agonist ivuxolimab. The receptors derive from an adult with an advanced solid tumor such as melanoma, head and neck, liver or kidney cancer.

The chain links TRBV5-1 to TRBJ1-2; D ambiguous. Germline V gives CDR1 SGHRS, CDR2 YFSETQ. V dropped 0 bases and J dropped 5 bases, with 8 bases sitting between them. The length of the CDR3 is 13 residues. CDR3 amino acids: CASSLAPRYGYTF. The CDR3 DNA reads TGCGCCAGCAGCTTGGCTCCGCGATATGGCTACACCTTC.

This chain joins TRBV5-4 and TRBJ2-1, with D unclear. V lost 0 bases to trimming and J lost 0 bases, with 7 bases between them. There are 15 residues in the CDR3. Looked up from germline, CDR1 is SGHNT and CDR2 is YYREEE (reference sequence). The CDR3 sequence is CASSLGGNSYNEQFF. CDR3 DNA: TGTGCCAGCAGCTTGGGGGGTAACTCCTACAATGAGCAGTTCTTC. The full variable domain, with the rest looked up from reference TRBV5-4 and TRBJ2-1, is ETGVTQSPTHLIKTRGQQVTLRCSSQSGHNTVSWYQQALGQGPQFIFQYYREEENGRGNFPPRFSGLQFPNYSSELNVNALELDDSALYLCASSLGGNSYNEQFFGPGTRLTVL.

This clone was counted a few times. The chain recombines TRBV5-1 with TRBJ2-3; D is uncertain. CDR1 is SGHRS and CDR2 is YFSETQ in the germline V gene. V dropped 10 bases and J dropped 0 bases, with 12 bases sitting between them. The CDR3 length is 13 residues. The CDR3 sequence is CAYKQASTDTQYF. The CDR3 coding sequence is TGCGCCTACAAGCAGGCTAGCACAGATACGCAGTATTTT.